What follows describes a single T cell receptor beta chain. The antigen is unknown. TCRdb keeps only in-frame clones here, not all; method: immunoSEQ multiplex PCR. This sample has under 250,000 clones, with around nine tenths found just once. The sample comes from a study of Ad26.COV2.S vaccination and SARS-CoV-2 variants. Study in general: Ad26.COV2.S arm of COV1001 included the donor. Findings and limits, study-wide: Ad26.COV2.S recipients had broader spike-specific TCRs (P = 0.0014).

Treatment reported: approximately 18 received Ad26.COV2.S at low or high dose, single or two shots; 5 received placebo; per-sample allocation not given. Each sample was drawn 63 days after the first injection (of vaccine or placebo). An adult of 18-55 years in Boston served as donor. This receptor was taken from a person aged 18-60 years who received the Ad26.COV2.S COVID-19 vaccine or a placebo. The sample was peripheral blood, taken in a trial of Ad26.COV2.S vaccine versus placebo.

CDR3 in DNA: TGTGCCACCAGTGATCAGGACAGGGATGGGTACTACCAAGAGACCCAGTACTTC. The encoded protein is CATSDQDRDGYYQETQYF. The chain combines TRBV24-1 with TRBJ2-5; TRBD1 agrees at 8 bases. The CDR3 has 18 residues. The germline gives CDR1 KGHDR, CDR2 SFDVKD. V trimming: 3 bases; J trimming: 0 bases; junction bases outside the gene matches: 11.